This TCR beta chain was documented in a study of blood T cell repertoires in COVID-19. Study details: Acute-phase and convalescent COVID-19 samples originated in the United States, Italy and Spain. Sample material is recorded as cDNA or gDNA derived from T cells, B-cell-depleted T cells, or PBMCs.

In the source study's methods: Reference gene primer amplification yielded estimated nucleated cell counts. Some clones are missing from TCRdb's copy, which holds only in-frame ones; the method was immunoSEQ multiplex PCR. The DNA gave D and trimming, while V, J and clone size come from that table. The sample holds roughly 180,000 clones, 86% seen once. CDR1 is SGDLS, CDR2 YYNGEE, per germline. V was clipped by 4 bases and J by 0 bases, with 14 bases between them. The CDR3 covers 16 residues. V and J are TRBV9 and TRBJ1-5; D not resolved. The origin of this receptor is a man in his 70s with active or convalescent COVID-19. The source material was peripheral blood. CDR3 sequence: CASSPGSTYSNQPQHF. The CDR3 bases are TGTGCCAGCAGCCCCGGGTCGACTTATAGCAATCAGCCCCAGCATTTT.